The present T cell receptor (beta chain) was sequenced within a study of siplizumab effects on memory and regulatory T cells. CDR3 length: 12 residues. The germline gives CDR1 SGHRS, CDR2 YFSETQ. V gave up 0 bases and J gave up 2 bases, with 2 bases separating them. Profiling relied on immunoSEQ multiplex PCR, and the TCRdb table lists in-frame clones only, not all of them. The profile shows 100,000 to 120,000 clones, roughly 92% of them singletons. This clonotype was sampled from a human donor in good health. This chain uses TRBV5-1 with TRBJ2-5, with D unresolved. The sequenced sample consisted of CD4+ T cells sorted from blood. The CDR3 DNA sequence: TGCGCCAGCAGCTTGGTTCAAGAGACCCAGTACTTC. Its protein is CASSLVQETQYF.